This T cell receptor beta chain was captured by sequencing in a study of shared clonotypes between healthy human individuals. General observations from the study: Naive subsets usually exceeded memory subsets in estimated richness. At large depth, rarefaction still showed sorted-subset sequencing to be incomplete.

Profiled with immunoSEQ multiplex PCR; TCRdb holds only in-frame clones, not every one. This sample yields over a million clones, of which about 98% are seen a single time; roughly 0.42% belongs to the top ten. Details on this clone: Its specificity is not known.

The germline V gene has CDR1 SNHLY and CDR2 FYNNEI. This CDR3 has 12 amino acids. Trimming pared 9 bases from V and 6 bases from J, leaving 15 bases between. The chain joins TRBV2 to TRBJ2-7; maybe TRBD1 (5 bases). Sequences were obtained from naive CD4+ T cells sorted from blood. The subset denotes: CD45RA+ positively selected. This clonotype was obtained from a man aged 25 to 45 in good health. The CDR3 bases are TGTGCCAGAAGTAAGGGGCCCGGCGAGCAGTACTTC. This codes for CARSKGPGEQYF. The entire variable domain, with the rest obtained from reference TRBV2 and TRBJ2-7, is as follows: EPEVTQTPSHQVTQMGQEVILRCVPISNHLYFYWYRQILGQKVEFLVSFYNNEISEKSEIFDDQFSVERPDGSNFTLKIRSTKLEDSAMYFCARSKGPGEQYFGPGTRLTVT.